A selection of T cell receptor beta chains follows, all from one sample in a study of T cell repertoires in cytomegalovirus infection. TCRdb used MiXCR to reprocess the reads, holding one entry per CDR3 protein. The data show 500,000 to 600,000 distinct CDR3 sequences, more than 15% seen once. The sequenced material came from CD8+ T cells from PBMCs. All receptors derive from a human donor in good health (CMV status not recorded). Some clones in this sample may be carry-over from other donors' samples. Both conserved end residues are part of each CDR3. D genes are given only for firm matches. Only part of the rows carry a size: once, few, many, or a class if the clone is expanded.

d_call: TRBD2
clone_size: -
j_call: TRBJ2-3
v_call: TRBV20-1
cdr3_aa: CSAKGLAGGRTDTQYF
cdr3_nt: TGCAGTGCTAAGGGACTAGCGGGAGGCCGCACAGATACGCAGTATTTT

d_call: TRBD2
clone_size: many
j_call: TRBJ2-1
v_call: TRBV6-1
cdr3_aa: CASSFGTSGYLGDEQFF
cdr3_nt: TGTGCCAGCAGTTTTGGGACTAGCGGGTACCTTGGGGATGAGCAGTTCTTC

d_call: -
clone_size: -
j_call: TRBJ1-1
v_call: TRBV28
cdr3_aa: CASSLAGVHTEAFF
cdr3_nt: TGTGCCAGCAGCTTGGCTGGGGTGCACACTGAAGCTTTCTTT

d_call: -
clone_size: many
j_call: TRBJ2-7
v_call: TRBV7-9
cdr3_aa: CASSLAVNGPSYEQYF
cdr3_nt: TGTGCCAGCAGCTTAGCAGTTAATGGTCCCTCCTACGAGCAGTACTTC

d_call: TRBD1
clone_size: many
j_call: TRBJ2-1
v_call: TRBV7-9
cdr3_aa: CASSSPTDRLNEQFF
cdr3_nt: TGTGCCAGCAGCTCCCCGACGGACAGGTTAAATGAGCAGTTCTTC

d_call: -
clone_size: few
j_call: TRBJ2-7
v_call: TRBV28
cdr3_aa: CASSPLDLDYEQYF
cdr3_nt: TGTGCCAGCAGCCCTCTAGATCTGGACTACGAGCAGTACTTC

d_call: -
clone_size: many
j_call: TRBJ2-2
v_call: TRBV7-6
cdr3_aa: CASSLFGVRGRNTGELFF
cdr3_nt: TGTGCCAGCAGCTTATTTGGCGTGAGGGGGAGGAACACCGGGGAGCTGTTTTTT

d_call: TRBD2
clone_size: -
j_call: TRBJ2-7
v_call: TRBV7-3
cdr3_aa: CASSAIGTSGGEQYF
cdr3_nt: TGTGCCAGCAGTGCGATAGGGACTAGCGGGGGAGAGCAGTACTTC

d_call: TRBD1
clone_size: -
j_call: TRBJ2-7
v_call: TRBV5-6
cdr3_aa: CASSSLQGAAIYEQYF
cdr3_nt: TGTGCCAGCAGCTCGTTACAGGGGGCGGCGATCTACGAGCAGTACTTC

d_call: -
clone_size: many
j_call: TRBJ2-7
v_call: TRBV6-1
cdr3_aa: CASSEWGSSYEQYF
cdr3_nt: TGTGCCAGCAGTGAATGGGGCAGCTCCTACGAGCAGTACTTC

d_call: TRBD1
clone_size: many
j_call: TRBJ1-1
v_call: TRBV7-3
cdr3_aa: CASSPPHDRGQDDTEAFF
cdr3_nt: TGTGCCAGCAGCCCCCCCCACGACAGGGGGCAAGACGACACTGAAGCTTTCTTT

d_call: -
clone_size: few
j_call: TRBJ2-3
v_call: TRBV12-5
cdr3_aa: CASGLVAGTSGTDTQYF
cdr3_nt: TGTGCTAGTGGTTTGGTCGCCGGGACTTCCGGCACAGATACGCAGTATTTT

d_call: -
clone_size: -
j_call: TRBJ2-1
v_call: TRBV30
cdr3_aa: CASDAGRNEQFF
cdr3_nt: TGTGCCTCCGACGCGGGACGCAATGAGCAGTTCTTC

d_call: -
clone_size: many
j_call: TRBJ1-5
v_call: TRBV6-1
cdr3_aa: CASSEGPGLNQPQHF
cdr3_nt: TGTGCCAGCAGTGAAGGCCCAGGTTTAAATCAGCCCCAGCATTTT

d_call: TRBD1
clone_size: many
j_call: TRBJ1-5
v_call: TRBV19
cdr3_aa: CASSMSRQGNQPQHF
cdr3_nt: TGTGCCAGTAGTATGTCCAGACAGGGTAATCAGCCCCAGCATTTT

d_call: TRBD1
clone_size: -
j_call: TRBJ1-1
v_call: TRBV30
cdr3_aa: CAWSRARGHTEAFF
cdr3_nt: TGTGCCTGGAGTAGAGCCAGGGGGCACACTGAAGCTTTCTTT

d_call: TRBD2
clone_size: few
j_call: TRBJ2-7
v_call: TRBV27
cdr3_aa: CASSLVEPSGDFYEQYF
cdr3_nt: TGTGCCAGCAGTTTAGTAGAACCAAGCGGGGATTTCTACGAGCAGTACTTC

d_call: TRBD2
clone_size: few
j_call: TRBJ2-2
v_call: TRBV11-2
cdr3_aa: CASSLVSGRAGELFF
cdr3_nt: TGTGCCAGCAGCTTAGTAAGCGGGAGGGCCGGGGAGCTGTTTTTT

d_call: -
clone_size: many
j_call: TRBJ2-1
v_call: TRBV11-2
cdr3_aa: CASSFSYSASSYNEQFF
cdr3_nt: TGTGCCAGCAGCTTTAGTTATAGCGCTAGCTCCTACAATGAGCAGTTCTTC

d_call: TRBD2
clone_size: few
j_call: TRBJ2-5
v_call: TRBV7-9
cdr3_aa: CASSLGASGGAKTQYF
cdr3_nt: TGTGCCAGCAGCTTAGGGGCCAGCGGGGGGGCAAAGACCCAGTACTTC

d_call: -
clone_size: few
j_call: TRBJ2-1
v_call: TRBV4-1
cdr3_aa: CASSHASGIYNEQFF
cdr3_nt: TGCGCCAGCAGCCACGCGAGTGGGATCTACAATGAGCAGTTCTTC

d_call: TRBD2
clone_size: many
j_call: TRBJ2-1
v_call: TRBV7-3
cdr3_aa: CASSPALAGEGYNEQFF
cdr3_nt: TGTGCCAGCAGCCCGGCACTAGCGGGAGAGGGTTACAATGAGCAGTTCTTC

d_call: -
clone_size: many
j_call: TRBJ2-1
v_call: TRBV7-2
cdr3_aa: CASSLGVTASYNEQFF
cdr3_nt: TGTGCCAGCAGCTTAGGTGTGACGGCCTCCTACAATGAGCAGTTCTTC

d_call: -
clone_size: many
j_call: TRBJ1-2
v_call: TRBV27
cdr3_aa: CASAPAGGMGYTF
cdr3_nt: TGTGCCAGCGCCCCGGCGGGGGGCATGGGCTACACCTTC

d_call: -
clone_size: -
j_call: TRBJ2-7
v_call: TRBV19
cdr3_aa: CASSTTGNYEQYF
cdr3_nt: TGTGCCAGTAGTACAACAGGGAACTACGAGCAGTACTTC

d_call: TRBD2
clone_size: -
j_call: TRBJ2-5
v_call: TRBV3-1
cdr3_aa: CASSAGLAGGSMYEETQYF
cdr3_nt: TGTGCCAGCAGTGCGGGACTAGCGGGGGGGTCGATGTATGAAGAGACCCAGTACTTC

d_call: -
clone_size: few
j_call: TRBJ1-4
v_call: TRBV2
cdr3_aa: CASREHSLNNEKLFF
cdr3_nt: TGTGCCAGCCGGGAACACAGCCTTAATAATGAAAAACTGTTTTTT

d_call: TRBD1
clone_size: -
j_call: TRBJ1-2
v_call: TRBV9
cdr3_aa: CASSAHRRSGTGRGYTF
cdr3_nt: TGTGCCAGCAGCGCCCACAGACGCTCGGGGACAGGGAGAGGCTACACCTTC

d_call: TRBD2
clone_size: many
j_call: TRBJ2-1
v_call: TRBV7-9
cdr3_aa: CASSVGLADYQFF
cdr3_nt: TGTGCCAGCAGCGTAGGGCTAGCGGATTACCAGTTCTTC

d_call: TRBD1
clone_size: -
j_call: TRBJ1-2
v_call: TRBV9
cdr3_aa: CASSVGAKMDYGTGNYGYTF
cdr3_nt: TGTGCCAGCAGCGTAGGTGCCAAAATGGACTACGGGACAGGCAACTATGGCTACACCTTC

d_call: -
clone_size: many
j_call: TRBJ2-5
v_call: TRBV7-9
cdr3_aa: CASKVSGVEETQYF
cdr3_nt: TGTGCCAGCAAGGTCTCGGGGGTAGAAGAGACCCAGTACTTC

d_call: TRBD1
clone_size: many
j_call: TRBJ2-1
v_call: TRBV28
cdr3_aa: CASNLGGTGGNEQFF
cdr3_nt: TGTGCCAGCAACCTAGGGGGGACAGGGGGCAATGAGCAGTTCTTC

d_call: -
clone_size: few
j_call: TRBJ1-2
v_call: TRBV29-1
cdr3_aa: CSVNDGTSYYGYTF
cdr3_nt: TGCAGCGTTAACGACGGCACCTCTTATTATGGCTACACCTTC

d_call: -
clone_size: few
j_call: TRBJ1-4
v_call: TRBV7-9
cdr3_aa: CASSFLSPTNEKLFF
cdr3_nt: TGTGCCAGCAGCTTTCTTTCGCCAACTAATGAAAAACTGTTTTTT

d_call: TRBD1
clone_size: many
j_call: TRBJ2-3
v_call: TRBV7-9
cdr3_aa: CASSLGTVFSTDTQYF
cdr3_nt: TGTGCCAGCAGCCTCGGGACAGTTTTTAGCACAGATACGCAGTATTTT

d_call: TRBD1
clone_size: few
j_call: TRBJ1-2
v_call: TRBV9
cdr3_aa: CASSPWTGVGDGYTF
cdr3_nt: TGTGCCAGCAGCCCGTGGACAGGGGTCGGCGATGGCTACACCTTC

d_call: TRBD1
clone_size: few
j_call: TRBJ2-7
v_call: TRBV28
cdr3_aa: CASTNEGQGAPPEQYF
cdr3_nt: TGTGCCAGCACCAACGAAGGACAGGGGGCTCCTCCCGAGCAGTACTTC

d_call: -
clone_size: many
j_call: TRBJ1-4
v_call: TRBV28
cdr3_aa: CASSLARETNEKLFF
cdr3_nt: TGTGCCAGCAGTTTAGCCAGGGAGACTAATGAAAAACTGTTTTTT

d_call: -
clone_size: few
j_call: TRBJ2-4
v_call: TRBV4-1
cdr3_aa: CASSGAKNIQYF
cdr3_nt: TGCGCCAGCAGCGGGGCGAAAAACATTCAGTACTTC

d_call: TRBD2
clone_size: many
j_call: TRBJ2-2
v_call: TRBV12-3/TRBV12-4
cdr3_aa: CASSPGLDPGELFF
cdr3_nt: TGTGCCAGCAGCCCGGGACTAGATCCCGGGGAGCTGTTTTTT

d_call: -
clone_size: many
j_call: TRBJ2-7
v_call: TRBV7-6
cdr3_aa: CASSSSAGYHEQYF
cdr3_nt: TGTGCCAGCAGCTCCTCGGCCGGCTACCACGAGCAGTACTTC

d_call: -
clone_size: many
j_call: TRBJ2-7
v_call: TRBV11-1
cdr3_aa: CASSAETLGKYEQYF
cdr3_nt: TGTGCCAGCAGCGCCGAGACGTTGGGGAAATACGAGCAGTACTTC

d_call: TRBD1
clone_size: many
j_call: TRBJ2-2
v_call: TRBV6-5
cdr3_aa: CASSFKPYMTTGASNTGELFF
cdr3_nt: TGTGCCAGCAGTTTCAAACCTTACATGACTACAGGGGCGTCGAACACCGGGGAGCTGTTTTTT

d_call: TRBD1
clone_size: many
j_call: TRBJ1-1
v_call: TRBV7-2
cdr3_aa: CASSFRQGLNTEAFF
cdr3_nt: TGTGCCAGCAGCTTCAGACAGGGACTGAACACTGAAGCTTTCTTT

d_call: TRBD2
clone_size: many
j_call: TRBJ2-2
v_call: TRBV11-3
cdr3_aa: CASSLSSGGDTGELFF
cdr3_nt: TGTGCCAGCAGCTTGTCCAGCGGGGGGGACACCGGGGAGCTGTTTTTT

d_call: TRBD2
clone_size: many
j_call: TRBJ2-1
v_call: TRBV7-9
cdr3_aa: CASSFILAGENEQFF
cdr3_nt: TGTGCCAGCAGCTTTATCCTAGCGGGAGAGAATGAGCAGTTCTTC

d_call: -
clone_size: -
j_call: TRBJ1-5
v_call: TRBV20-1
cdr3_aa: CSARGKGSGQPQHF
cdr3_nt: TGCAGTGCTAGAGGGAAAGGGTCGGGTCAGCCCCAGCATTTT

d_call: TRBD2
clone_size: -
j_call: TRBJ2-7
v_call: TRBV6-5
cdr3_aa: CASSYSRTSGRGEQYF
cdr3_nt: TGTGCCAGCAGTTACTCGCGGACTAGCGGGAGGGGTGAGCAGTACTTC

d_call: -
clone_size: few
j_call: TRBJ1-2
v_call: TRBV27
cdr3_aa: CASSLLGTGYGYTF
cdr3_nt: TGTGCCAGCAGTTTACTTGGGACGGGTTATGGCTACACCTTC

d_call: TRBD1
clone_size: -
j_call: TRBJ1-2
v_call: TRBV18
cdr3_aa: CASSLQGGDRYGYTF
cdr3_nt: TGTGCCAGCTCACTACAGGGGGGAGATCGCTATGGCTACACCTTC

d_call: -
clone_size: many
j_call: TRBJ2-5
v_call: TRBV7-9
cdr3_aa: CASSPPAKASVQETQYF
cdr3_nt: TGTGCCAGCAGCCCCCCCGCGAAAGCTAGCGTTCAAGAGACCCAGTACTTC